This T cell receptor beta chain was recorded in a study of beta chain features in type 1 diabetes. Findings and limits, study-wide: In every one of the four CD4+ subsets, TCRB CDR3s were moderately but significantly shorter in Type 1 diabetes patients.

What was sequenced were expressed TCRB transcripts, since all of the isolated RNA had been reverse transcribed. The data were produced by immunoSEQ multiplex PCR, yet TCRdb's version contains in-frame clones alone and is incomplete. The sample has over 100,000 clones; 16% are singletons. CDR1 and CDR2 (germline): LGHNA, YNFKEQ. The V gene end was trimmed by 2 bases and the J gene end by 6 bases; junction bases not matched to a gene: 23. CDR3 length: 20 amino acids. This clone was seen only a few times. Its antigen remains unidentified. The sample taken for sequencing was central memory CD4+ T cells from blood. The TCR was taken from a man aged 25-45 years with type 1 diabetes. The V call is TRBV4-2, the J call TRBJ2-3; 7 nucleotides line up with TRBD2. CDR3 nucleotides: TGTGCCAGCAGCCAACGAGCGGGAAAAAGATCCCGGTTGGTCGCGGATACGCAGTATTTT. Encoded protein: CASSQRAGKRSRLVADTQYF.